This T cell receptor beta chain emerged from a study of beta chain features in type 1 diabetes. Concerning this clone: The antigen remains undetermined.

General study points: More deletions and fewer insertions at VDJ junctions were seen in type 1 diabetes patients. When Type 1 diabetes patients were examined, their TCRB CDR3s proved moderately but significantly shorter in all four CD4+ subsets. Over-representation of high TCR-expressing cells was a possible consequence of cDNA sequencing.

Without exception, sorted populations had purity beyond 95%. The study reverse transcribed the entire isolated RNA, so it sequenced expressed TCRB transcripts. Sequenced by immunoSEQ multiplex PCR; TCRdb stores in-frame clones only, minus some. The sample has roughly 240,000 clones, over 65% seen once. Sequenced sample: naive CD4+ T cells from blood. This clonotype originated in a man aged 25 to 40 in good health.

The CDR3 DNA follows: TGCGCCAGCAGCCAACTAGGCGTAAACATTCAGTACTTC. It specifies CASSQLGVNIQYF. V usage is TRBV4-3 and J usage is TRBJ2-4, with D unclear. Germline V gene lookup returns CDR1 LGHNA and CDR2 YSLEER. Trimming took 2 bases from V and 6 from J, leaving 8 bases between them. The CDR3 runs to 13 residues.